Below, one T cell receptor beta chain is given with its context. The data are from a study of blood T cell repertoires in COVID-19. About the research overall: Acute and convalescent COVID-19 samples came from the United States, Italy and Spain. T cells, B-cell-depleted T cells, or PBMCs provided the cDNA or gDNA that served as material.

Original handling: Researchers report that nucleated cell counts were estimated from reference gene primer amplification. The table came from immunoSEQ multiplex PCR; TCRdb's copy has only in-frame clones and leaves some out. The V and J calls and clone size are taken from that table; D and trimming were inferred from the DNA. The data contain 350,000 or so clones, roughly nine tenths of them singletons. CDR1 and CDR2 (germline): KGHSH, LQKENI. The length of the CDR3 is 12 residues. Trimming took 1 base from V and 9 from J, leaving 9 bases between them. In Seattle, patients joined the study during active infection and were tracked longitudinally.

The genes are TRBV18 and TRBJ1-1, with D uncertain. This sequence was found in a woman in her fifties or sixties with COVID-19, enrolled during active disease. The sequenced sample consisted of peripheral blood. The DNA of the CDR3 is TGTGCCAGCTCACCACGCGGTAATCAAGCTTTCTTT. Protein sequence: CASSPRGNQAFF. Complete variable domain (other parts from reference TRBV18 and TRBJ1-1): NAGVMQNPRHLVRRRGQEARLRCSPMKGHSHVYWYRQLPEEGLKFMVYLQKENIIDESGMPKERFSAEFPKEGPSILRIQQVVRGDSAAYFCASSPRGNQAFFGQGTRLTVV.